This section outlines one T cell receptor (beta chain) sequence together with its context. Its antigen is currently not known. Nothing much larger sits one base from this clone, and base qualities are not available. Whole blood was collected in K2EDTA tubes by collaborating institutions according to the institutions' own protocols. For TCRbeta analysis, collaborators shipped samples in one of three forms: frozen whole blood, isolated PBMCs, or DNA extracted from either of those sample types. The sample originates from a study of blood T cell repertoires in COVID-19 (dated by TCRdb to the early 2020s). With regard to the full study: Collaborator samples came from the United States, Italy and Spain and covered acute and convalescent phases of COVID-19. The material from the prospective study consisted of cDNA or gDNA derived from T cells, B-cell-depleted T cells, or PBMCs. The dataset comprised deeply sampled blood TCRbeta repertoires from subjects exposed to, actively infected with, or recovered from COVID-19. A freely available public database, intended as a resource for researchers studying the immune response to SARS-CoV-2, is where the repertoires were released. The samples were drawn from the first 160 participants of the ongoing ImmuneRACE study and from about 1,200 subjects provided by 6 global collaborators. The sample metadata nearly always contained a de-identified subject ID, COVID-19 status, age in years and sex. HLA class I and class II types, where available, came from metadata supplied by the sample provider rather than from assay-based typing. The investigation overall reported the following: How much clinical and demographic metadata was included differed by source and by participant, and the metadata was provided uncurated.

The CDR3 covers 16 residues, taking in both the cysteine and the phenylalanine. Here the CDR3 DNA is all that survives: 48 bases in frame from base 1. Taken from the germline V gene, the CDR1 and CDR2 loops are MDHEN and SYDVKM. V loses 3 bases of germline sequence and J loses 1 base, and the interval between the two ends is 16 bases. TCRbeta CDR3 regions were amplified from genomic DNA by means of the immunoSEQ Assay, a bias-controlled multiplex PCR. The paper's data handling went like this. The number of nucleated cells in each sample was estimated from the amplification of reference gene primers within the assay. To quantify the absolute abundance of each unique TCRbeta CDR3 rearrangement, sequence reads were collapsed and filtered. For each sample, productive Simpson clonality was calculated as the square root of Simpson's diversity index across productive rearrangements. TCRdb's version of the immuneACCESS table is confined to in-frame rearrangements and falls short of the full clone set. An unresolved V gene accounts for under half of the shortfall where checked; the remainder is of unknown origin. The V and J calls and clone size were taken over from that table, and D and trimming were inferred from the DNA. For this sample there are roughly 73,000 clones; around 75% appear just once. The ten top clones hold 20% to 25% of the sample.

The sample consisted of peripheral blood. The receptor was isolated from a man in his 70s with acute or convalescent COVID-19. The chain is made from TRBV28 and TRBJ2-7; D gene: possibly TRBD2, on 6 matching bases. The nucleotide sequence reads TGTGCCAGCAGTTTGAGCCTGGGACTTACTTCCTACGAGCAGTACTTC. Its amino acids are CASSLSLGLTSYEQYF.